These T cell receptor beta chains were read from a single sample in a study of cytomegalovirus exposure and HLA in healthy donors. The data were produced by immunoSEQ multiplex PCR, yet TCRdb's version contains in-frame clones alone and is incomplete. Of fewer than 100,000 clones listed, around 74% are singletons. Sequenced input: PBMCs. The receptors come from a man aged 35-49 years in good health and CMV-seropositive. Each CDR3 is given with its conserved first and last residue. The D gene is left open where the match is weak. The size field is filled for only some rows; it gives once, few, many or a size class.

TRBD2	-	TRBJ2-5	TRBV5-1	CASSPSGAQETQYF	TGCGCCAGCAGCCCTAGCGGGGCCCAAGAGACCCAGTACTTC
-	-	TRBJ1-1	TRBV5-1	CASSLQGRAEAFF	TGCGCCAGCAGCTTGCAGGGCCGCGCTGAAGCTTTCTTT
TRBD2	-	TRBJ2-5	TRBV9	CASSIAGGHQETQYF	TGTGCCAGCAGTATAGCGGGGGGGCATCAAGAGACCCAGTACTTC
-	-	TRBJ1-1	TRBV5-1	CASSSTLEHTEAFF	TGCGCCAGCAGCTCTACATTGGAGCACACTGAAGCTTTCTTT
-	-	TRBJ1-3	TRBV18	CASGPQEGGNTIYF	TGTGCCAGCGGGCCCCAGGAGGGTGGAAACACCATATATTTT
TRBD1	-	TRBJ2-2	TRBV4-3	CASSRSQGALGNTGELFF	TGCGCCAGCAGCCGTTCACAGGGGGCTCTAGGGAACACCGGGGAGCTGTTTTTT
-	once	TRBJ2-1	TRBV7-3	CASSSGINEQFF	TGTGCCAGCAGCTCAGGGATTAATGAGCAGTTCTTC
TRBD2	-	TRBJ2-5	TRBV6-1	CASSEFASGSQETQYF	TGTGCCAGCAGTGAATTTGCTAGCGGATCCCAAGAGACCCAGTACTTC
TRBD1	-	TRBJ1-2	TRBV19	CASRLRDRGYGYTF	TGTGCCAGTAGGCTCCGGGACAGGGGCTATGGCTACACCTTC
TRBD2	-	TRBJ2-5	TRBV7-2	CASSLRGWGRAGETQYF	TGTGCCAGCAGCTTACGGGGTTGGGGGAGGGCCGGGGAGACCCAGTACTTC
TRBD2	-	TRBJ2-3	TRBV7-2	CASTPPSGRGTDTQYF	TGTGCCAGCACCCCCCCTAGCGGGAGGGGTACAGATACGCAGTATTTT